This T cell receptor beta chain was captured by sequencing in a study of blood T cells in healthy people across ages. Points from the study as a whole: With unsorted PBMCs, a conclusive comparison of naive versus antigen-experienced cells was not possible.

Next came a second PCR, run for roughly 6 to 11 cycles, which used a sample-barcoded 5' primer along with a J-beta primer mix. TCRdb passed the 5' RACE reads through MiXCR, listing each CDR3 protein once. The table records about 1,600,000 distinct CDR3 sequences, roughly 45% of them present only once. Trimming took off 3 bases at V and 5 bases at J, with 9 bases between the two ends. Germline CDR1 PRHDT, CDR2 FYEKMQ (reference sequence). The CDR3 consists of 13 residues. Of note for this clonotype: The antigen remains undetermined.

The specimen sequenced was blood. V and J are TRBV13 and TRBJ2-3; D gene unclear. This TCR was recovered from a woman aged 18 to 35 in good health. CDR3 DNA sequence: TGTGCCAGCAGCTTGAGGAATATAGATACGCAGTATTTT. Protein sequence: CASSLRNIDTQYF.